The source of this T cell receptor beta chain is a study of blood T cell repertoires in COVID-19 (dated by TCRdb to 2018 to 2020). Looking at the study overall: Collaborator samples came from the United States, Italy and Spain and covered acute and convalescent phases of COVID-19. Where available, HLA class I and class II types were taken from metadata supplied by the sample provider and were not determined by assay-based typing. Sample metadata almost always included a de-identified subject ID, COVID-19 status, age in years and sex. Samples came from the ongoing ImmuneRACE study (first 160 participants) plus 1,254 subjects from 6 global collaborators. The dataset comprised deeply sampled blood TCRbeta repertoires from subjects exposed to, actively infected with, or recovered from COVID-19. The prospective study material was composed of cDNA or gDNA derived from T cells, B-cell-depleted T cells, or PBMCs. The repertoires were released in a freely available public database intended as a resource for research on the immune response to SARS-CoV-2. What the research found in general, with its limitations: Clinical and demographic metadata were provided uncurated, with the amount varying by source and participant.

The CDR3 spans 14 residues, from the cysteine through the phenylalanine. The read is trimmed to its CDR3 DNA, 42 bases read in frame from base 1. Trimming removed 1 base from V and 4 bases from J, leaving 12 bases between the germline ends. CDR1 SGHDT and CDR2 YYEEEE were looked up in the germline V gene. The collaborating institutions used their own protocols to collect whole blood in K2EDTA tubes. Collaborator samples were shipped for TCRbeta analysis as frozen whole blood, isolated PBMCs, or DNA extracted from either sample type. Note on this clone: Its binding antigen is unknown. No base quality information exists; no much larger clone differs at one position.

The immunoSEQ Assay, a bias-controlled multiplex PCR, was used to amplify TCRbeta CDR3 regions from genomic DNA. The authors processed their data as follows. Within the assay, amplification of reference gene primers was used to estimate how many nucleated cells each sample contained. To quantify the absolute abundance of each unique TCRbeta CDR3 rearrangement, sequence reads were collapsed and filtered. For each sample, productive Simpson clonality was calculated as the square root of Simpson's diversity index across productive rearrangements. The table comes from immuneACCESS by way of TCRdb, which keeps in-frame sequences with V and J called. Part of the clones is missing from these tables; in studies checked, under half for an unresolved V gene and the rest for unknown reasons. V and J calls and clone size follow that table, whereas D and trimming were derived from the DNA. The sample table records approximately 160,000 clones; about 82% of these occur just once. 5.5% to 8% of the sample is taken by the ten largest.

The clonotype was recovered from a man aged 45 to 65 with active or convalescent COVID-19. Specimen: peripheral blood. The chain is encoded by TRBV5-6 joined to TRBJ2-7; the D gene is unclear. The CDR3 protein sequence reads: CASSLTAGFYEQYF. The DNA sequence follows: TGTGCCAGCAGCTTGACTGCAGGTTTTTACGAGCAGTACTTC.